The 27 T cell receptor beta chains reported below all come from one sample, sequenced in a study of identical twins. TCRdb reprocessed the 5' RACE reads with MiXCR, giving one entry per CDR3 protein. The profile shows over 250,000 distinct CDR3 sequences, roughly 9.7% of them singletons. The same data also contributed to another study, on yellow fever vaccine responses in identical twins.

The sequencing sample was made of CD8+ T cells sorted from blood. These TCRs come from a woman younger than 35 in good health.

This clonotype showed up just once. The V and J genes are TRBV7-8 and TRBJ2-7, with D possibly matching TRBD1 (6 bases). The CDR3 sequence is 13 residues long. The germline V gene has CDR1 SGHVS and CDR2 FQNEAQ. Trimming cost V 8 bases and J 3 bases, with 14 bases left between them. For the CDR3, the DNA is TGTGCCAGCTGGGATTCGGACAGCTACGAGCAGTACTTC. This translates into CASWDSDSYEQYF. Full variable domain (rest looked up from reference TRBV7-8 and TRBJ2-7): GAGVSQSPRYKVAKRGQDVALRCDPISGHVSLFWYQQALGQGPEFLTYFQNEAQLDKSGLPSDRFFAERPEGSVSTLKIQRTQQEDSAVYLCASWDSDSYEQYFGPGTRLTVT.

The sample holds many counts of this clonotype. The chain combines TRBV18 with TRBJ2-7, with 9 bases matching TRBD1. The CDR3 is 15 residues long. The germline gives CDR1 KGHSH, CDR2 LQKENI. The trim removed 2 bases at V and 3 bases at J, leaving 5 bases unmatched. As DNA, the CDR3 is TGTGCCAGCTCACCAAATAGGGACAGGGTCTACGAGCAGTACTTC. Protein: CASSPNRDRVYEQYF.

The rearrangement links TRBV12-3 or TRBV12-4 to TRBJ2-2; unclear D gene. The CDR3 is made up of 17 amino acids. Deletions cut 8 bases from V and 0 bases from J, with 19 bases between. This chain's CDR3 is CASRSPDRNPNTGELFF. Written as DNA, the CDR3 is TGTGCCAGCCGGTCCCCGGACCGCAACCCGAACACCGGGGAGCTGTTTTTT.

The V call is TRBV20-1, the J call TRBJ2-2; D possibly corresponds to TRBD1 (6 bases). The CDR3 is 15 amino acids. The ends were cut back, 1 base at V and 3 bases at J, with 12 bases in the middle. The germline gives CDR1 DFQATT, CDR2 SNEGSKA (reference sequence). The CDR3, as DNA: TGCAGTGCTAGAGTGGGACACTCTTACACCGGGGAGCTGTTTTTT. It codes for CSARVGHSYTGELFF.

This clonotype was counted many times. The rearrangement uses TRBV12-3 or TRBV12-4 and TRBJ2-7; TRBD1 agrees at 7 bases. V was pared by 5 bases and J by 3 bases, with 4 bases of the junction left unmatched. The CDR3 spans 13 residues. The CDR3 DNA follows: TGTGCCAGCAGTCCCTGGACAGGCTACGAGCAGTACTTC. It encodes CASSPWTGYEQYF.

Only one count was recorded for this clonotype. The chain uses TRBV29-1 and TRBJ2-4, with a possible D match to TRBD1 (6 bases). Trimming removed 4 bases from V and 7 bases from J, with 17 bases in between. In germline, CDR1 is SQVTM, CDR2 ANQGSEA. The CDR3 has 14 amino acids. CDR3 sequence reads: CSVAASQGINIQYF. The CDR3 DNA is TGCAGCGTTGCGGCGTCCCAGGGGATCAACATTCAGTACTTC.

This clonotype has at least ten counts. The V gene is TRBV3-1, the J gene TRBJ2-3; 9 nucleotides line up with TRBD2. The CDR3 spans 16 residues. The germline V gene has CDR1 LGHDT and CDR2 YNNKEL (reference sequence). The trim removed 3 bases at V and 4 bases at J, leaving 8 bases unmatched. Written as DNA, the CDR3 is TGTGCCAGCAGCCATGTCTTAGCGGGAGCAGCAGATACGCAGTATTTT. Translation gives CASSHVLAGAADTQYF.

This clonotype has just a few counts. The rearrangement uses TRBV12-3 or TRBV12-4 and TRBJ2-2; 10 bases map to TRBD2. The CDR3 is 17 residues long. After removal of 8 bases from V and 3 bases from J, the junction contained 12 bases not matched to a gene. The CDR3 bases are TGTGCCAGCGCGGGGCTAGCGGGGGCTGGGGACACCGGGGAGCTGTTTTTT. Its translation: CASAGLAGAGDTGELFF.

This clonotype was recorded at least ten times. This chain joins TRBV11-2 and TRBJ2-7; the D gene could be TRBD1 or TRBD2 (7 bases each). The CDR3 length is 18 residues. Trimming removed 0 bases at V and 4 bases at J, with 22 bases between. Germline loops: CDR1 SGHAT, CDR2 FQNNGV. The CDR3: CASSLENFAGRGGYEQYF. In nucleotides, the CDR3 is TGTGCCAGCAGCTTAGAGAATTTTGCAGGCAGGGGGGGGTACGAGCAGTACTTC.

Many counts were recorded for this clonotype. The V call is TRBV14, the J call TRBJ1-2; no definite D call. Trimming pared 1 base from V and 4 bases from J, leaving 16 bases between. Germline CDR1 SGHDN, CDR2 FVKESK. The length of the CDR3 is 16 residues. In nucleotides, the CDR3 is TGTGCCAGCAGCCAAGTCCACGGACCCTACCCCTATGGCTACACCTTC. Encoded protein: CASSQVHGPYPYGYTF.

This clonotype turned up a few times. The chain employs TRBV7-9 and TRBJ2-3, with TRBD1 identical over 7 bases. The CDR3 spans 15 residues. With 3 bases clipped from V and 2 bases from J, the junction kept 5 bases outside the gene matches. Germline CDR1 and CDR2: SEHNR and FQNEAQ (reference sequence). The CDR3 DNA is TGTGCCAGCAGCTTTTCCGGGACAGACACAGATACGCAGTATTTT. The encoded protein is CASSFSGTDTDTQYF.

This clonotype came up a few times. This rearrangement joins TRBV20-1 to TRBJ1-5; D unclear. The germline V gene encodes CDR1 DFQATT and CDR2 SNEGSKA (reference sequence). The CDR3 has 16 amino acids. The V end was cut by 0 bases, the J end by 0 bases, with 12 bases between. The CDR3 loop reads CSARDLTDYSNQPQHF. The CDR3 DNA reads TGCAGTGCTAGAGATCTGACGGATTATAGCAATCAGCCCCAGCATTTT.

The table lists this clonotype with many counts. The V gene is TRBV7-9, the J gene TRBJ2-1; 9 bases match TRBD1. Germline lookup yields CDR1 SEHNR and CDR2 FQNEAQ (reference sequence). This CDR3 comprises 17 residues. V gave up 5 bases and J gave up 9 bases; unmatched junction bases: 17. In DNA form, the CDR3 reads TGTGCCAGCAGCCTCGGTGGACAGGGGAAGGGGTGGCGTGAGCAGTTCTTC. It is translated as CASSLGGQGKGWREQFF.

This clonotype was observed a handful of times. This chain uses TRBV11-2 with TRBJ2-3, with 7 bases that match TRBD2. V trimming: 5 bases; J trimming: 0 bases; junction bases outside the gene matches: 11. Germline values: CDR1 SGHAT, CDR2 FQNNGV. The CDR3 runs to 17 residues. CDR3 amino acids: CASSPLGGEYSTDTQYF. In DNA, the CDR3 is TGTGCCAGCAGCCCTCTGGGGGGGGAGTATAGCACAGATACGCAGTATTTT.

The V gene is TRBV12-3 or TRBV12-4, the J gene TRBJ2-1, with TRBD2 matching 15 bases. Germline trimming cut 5 bases from V and 3 bases from J; bases unmatched to any gene: 8. The CDR3 is 18 residues long. The CDR3 DNA follows: TGTGCCAGCAGTCTCCCGGGACTAGCGGGGGGCAACTACAATGAGCAGTTCTTC. Residues: CASSLPGLAGGNYNEQFF.

As to this clonotype: One junction end disagrees with the germline gene, perhaps due to a read error. The chain has TRBV7-9 and TRBJ1-2; D may be TRBD1 (5 bases). The germline CDR1 and CDR2 sequences are SEHNR and FQNEAQ (reference sequence). CDR3 length equals 11 residues. The CDR3 reads CASSLGGWTFF. CDR3 coding DNA: TGTGCCAGCAGCTTAGGGGGTTGGACATTCTTC.

This chain uses TRBV29-1 with TRBJ1-1; D gene uncertain. The CDR3 consists of 13 residues. CDR1 and CDR2 from the germline V gene are SQVTM and ANQGSEA. V was trimmed by 2 bases and J by 0 bases, leaving 7 bases between them. The CDR3 is CSVEKPLNTEAFF. The CDR3 bases are TGCAGCGTTGAAAAGCCCCTGAACACTGAAGCTTTCTTT.

The chain has TRBV6-5 and TRBJ2-1; D uncertain. The CDR3 is 16 residues long. Trimming shortened V by 2 bases and J by 10 bases, and 21 bases separated the two germline ends. Germline CDR1 MNHEY, CDR2 SVGAGI. The CDR3 spells CASSYGLVNAVVEQFF. For the CDR3, the DNA is TGTGCCAGCAGTTACGGTTTAGTAAATGCGGTGGTAGAGCAGTTCTTC.

V gene TRBV7-9 combines with J gene TRBJ2-5; D ambiguous. Deletions cut 8 bases from V and 5 bases from J, with 15 bases between. The CDR3 runs to 13 residues. The germline V gene encodes CDR1 SEHNR and CDR2 FQNEAQ (reference sequence). The CDR3 sequence: CASCTGSTETQYF. CDR3 DNA sequence: TGTGCCAGCTGTACGGGCAGTACGGAGACCCAGTACTTC.

This clonotype was detected many times. The rearrangement links TRBV7-9 to TRBJ1-2; 10 positions match TRBD1. CDR1 and CDR2 from the germline V gene are SEHNR and FQNEAQ (reference sequence). Trimming cost V 4 bases and J 7 bases; bases outside gene matches: 9. This CDR3 is built from 15 residues. CDR3 protein: CASSSSRDRGGGYTF. CDR3 DNA sequence: TGTGCCAGCAGCTCGTCAAGGGACAGGGGTGGTGGCTACACCTTC.

This clonotype has a handful of counts. The gene calls are TRBV28 and TRBJ2-3, with 12 bases lining up with TRBD2. The CDR3 has 19 amino acids. CDR1 MDHEN and CDR2 SYDVKM come from the germline V gene. V gave up 5 bases and J gave up 2 bases; unmatched junction bases: 14. The CDR3, as DNA: TGTGCCAGCAGTCCACCCCTCCAGACTAGCGGGAGAGCCACAGATACGCAGTATTTT. Its translation: CASSPPLQTSGRATDTQYF. Combining the CDR3 with reference TRBV28 and TRBJ2-3 gives the whole variable domain DVKVTQSSRYLVKRTGEKVFLECVQDMDHENMFWYRQDPGLGLRLIYFSYDVKMKEKGDIPEGYSVSREKKERFSLILESASTNQTSMYLCASSPPLQTSGRATDTQYFGPGTRLTVL.

This clonotype was seen repeatedly, ten times or more. The gene calls are TRBV6-1 and TRBJ2-5; the match to TRBD1 covers 7 bases. Germline V gene lookup returns CDR1 MNHNS and CDR2 SASEGT. V shed 7 bases and J 2 bases; nucleotides not matched to a gene: 16. The CDR3 length is 17 residues. DNA for the CDR3: TGTGCCAGCATTGACACTACAGGGGAGTTAGGGCAAGAGACCCAGTACTTC. Its protein is CASIDTTGELGQETQYF.

In its sample, this clonotype was seen many times. The rearrangement links TRBV20-1 to TRBJ1-1, with 9 positions matching TRBD1. Germline lookup yields CDR1 DFQATT and CDR2 SNEGSKA (reference sequence). The trim removed 0 bases at V and 2 bases at J, leaving 10 bases unmatched. This CDR3 region has 17 residues. Written as DNA, the CDR3 is TGCAGTGCTAGAGATGAGGGGTTGACAGGGGGAAACACTGAAGCTTTCTTT. Translation gives CSARDEGLTGGNTEAFF.

The chain employs TRBV25-1 and TRBJ2-4; tentatively, D is TRBD1 (6 bases). Trimming pared 4 bases from V and 0 bases from J, leaving 10 bases between. Germline V gene lookup returns CDR1 MGHDK and CDR2 SYGVNS. This CDR3 contains 15 residues. The CDR3 DNA reads TGTGCCAGCAGTGTAACAGGGTTAGCCAAAAACATTCAGTACTTC. The encoded protein is CASSVTGLAKNIQYF. Full variable domain (outside the CDR3, taken from reference TRBV25-1 and TRBJ2-4): EADIYQTPRYLVIGTGKKITLECSQTMGHDKMYWYQQDPGMELHLIHYSYGVNSTEKGDLSSESTVSRIRTEHFPLTLESARPSHTSQYLCASSVTGLAKNIQYFGAGTRLSVL.

The chain is built from TRBV6-2 or TRBV6-3 and TRBJ2-3, with 10 bases aligning to TRBD1. With 6 bases clipped from V and 2 bases from J, the junction kept 14 bases outside the gene matches. The CDR3 totals 18 residues. Germline assignment: CDR1 MNHEY and CDR2 SVGEGT. For the CDR3, the DNA is TGTGCCAGCAGCACAACAGGACAGGGGGGGGGCTTCACAGATACGCAGTATTTT. Amino acid sequence: CASSTTGQGGGFTDTQYF.

This clonotype was seen ten or more times. This rearrangement joins TRBV20-1 to TRBJ2-2; 9 bases agree with TRBD2. The CDR3 runs 16 residues. J gave up 4 bases and V 6 bases, and 12 bases lay outside the gene matches. Per the germline V gene, CDR1 is DFQATT and CDR2 is SNEGSKA (reference sequence). The CDR3, as DNA: TGCAGTGCCCGGAATTTTGTGACTAGCGGCACCGGGGAGCTGTTTTTT. This translates into CSARNFVTSGTGELFF.

This clonotype has a count of ten or more. The chain recombines TRBV5-4 with TRBJ1-6; 10 bases fit TRBD1. V shed 4 bases, J shed 7 bases, and the junction held 5 bases outside the gene matches. Germline V CDR1 and CDR2: SGHNT, YYREEE (reference sequence). The CDR3 extends over 15 amino acids. The CDR3 nucleotides are TGTGCCAGCAGCCTCGGGACAGGGGAAAATTCACCCCTCCACTTT. It translates to CASSLGTGENSPLHF.